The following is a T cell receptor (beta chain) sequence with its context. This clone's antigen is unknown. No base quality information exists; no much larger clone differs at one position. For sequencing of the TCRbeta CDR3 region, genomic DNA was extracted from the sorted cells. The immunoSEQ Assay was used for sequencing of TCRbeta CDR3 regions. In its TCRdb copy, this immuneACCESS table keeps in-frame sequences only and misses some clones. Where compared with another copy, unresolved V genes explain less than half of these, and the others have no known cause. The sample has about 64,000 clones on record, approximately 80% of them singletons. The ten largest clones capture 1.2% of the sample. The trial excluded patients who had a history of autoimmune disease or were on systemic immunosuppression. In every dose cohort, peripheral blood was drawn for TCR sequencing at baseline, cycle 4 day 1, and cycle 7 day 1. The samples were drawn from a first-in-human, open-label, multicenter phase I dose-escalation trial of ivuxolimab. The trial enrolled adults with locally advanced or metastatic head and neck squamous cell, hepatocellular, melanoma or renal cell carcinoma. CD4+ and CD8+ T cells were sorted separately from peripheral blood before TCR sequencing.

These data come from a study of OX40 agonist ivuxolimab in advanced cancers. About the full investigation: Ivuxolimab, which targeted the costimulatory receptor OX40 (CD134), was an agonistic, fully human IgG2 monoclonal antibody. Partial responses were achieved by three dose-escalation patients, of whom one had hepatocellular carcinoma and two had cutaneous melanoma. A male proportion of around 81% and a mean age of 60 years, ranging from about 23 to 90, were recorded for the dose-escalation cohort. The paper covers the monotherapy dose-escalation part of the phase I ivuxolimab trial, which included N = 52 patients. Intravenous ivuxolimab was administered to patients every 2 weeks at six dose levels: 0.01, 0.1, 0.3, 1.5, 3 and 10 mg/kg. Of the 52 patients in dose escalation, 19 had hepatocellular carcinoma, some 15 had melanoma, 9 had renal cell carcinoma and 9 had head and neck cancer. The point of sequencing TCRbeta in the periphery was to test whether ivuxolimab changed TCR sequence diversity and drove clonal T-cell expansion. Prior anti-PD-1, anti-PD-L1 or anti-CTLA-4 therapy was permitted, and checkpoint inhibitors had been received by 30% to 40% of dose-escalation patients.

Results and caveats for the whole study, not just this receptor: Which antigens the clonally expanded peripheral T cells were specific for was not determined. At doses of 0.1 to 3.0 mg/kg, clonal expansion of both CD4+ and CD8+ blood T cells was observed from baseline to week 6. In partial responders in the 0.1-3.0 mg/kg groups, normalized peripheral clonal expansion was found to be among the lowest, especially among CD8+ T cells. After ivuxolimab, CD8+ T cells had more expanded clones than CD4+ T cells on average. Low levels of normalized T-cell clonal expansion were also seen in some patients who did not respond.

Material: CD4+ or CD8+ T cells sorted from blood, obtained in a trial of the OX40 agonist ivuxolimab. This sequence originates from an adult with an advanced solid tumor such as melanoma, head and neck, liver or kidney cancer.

The CDR3 protein is CASSKGTALGAFF. The DNA is TGTGCCAGCAGCAAAGGGACAGCCCTGGGGGCTTTCTTT. Rearrangement joined TRBV9 to TRBJ1-1; TRBD1 lines up with 7 middle nucleotides. CDR1 and CDR2 are read off the germline V gene as SGDLS and YYNGEE. The CDR3 has 13 amino acids, counting the end cysteine and phenylalanine. Here the CDR3 DNA is all that survives: 39 bases in frame from base 1. Trimmed from V: 4 bases; trimmed from J: 11 bases; junction bases lacking a gene match: 11.